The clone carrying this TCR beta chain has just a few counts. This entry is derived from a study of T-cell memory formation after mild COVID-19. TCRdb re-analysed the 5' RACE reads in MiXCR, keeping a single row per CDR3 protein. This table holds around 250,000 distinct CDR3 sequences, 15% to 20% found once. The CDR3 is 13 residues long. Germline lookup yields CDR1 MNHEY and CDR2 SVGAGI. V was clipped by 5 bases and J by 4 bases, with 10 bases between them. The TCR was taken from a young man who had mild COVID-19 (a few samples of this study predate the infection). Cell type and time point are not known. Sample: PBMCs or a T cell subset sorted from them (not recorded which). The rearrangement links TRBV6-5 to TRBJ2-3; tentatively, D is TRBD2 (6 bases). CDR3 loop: CASSRLVADTQYF. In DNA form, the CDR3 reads TGTGCCAGCAGTAGACTAGTGGCAGATACGCAGTATTTT.